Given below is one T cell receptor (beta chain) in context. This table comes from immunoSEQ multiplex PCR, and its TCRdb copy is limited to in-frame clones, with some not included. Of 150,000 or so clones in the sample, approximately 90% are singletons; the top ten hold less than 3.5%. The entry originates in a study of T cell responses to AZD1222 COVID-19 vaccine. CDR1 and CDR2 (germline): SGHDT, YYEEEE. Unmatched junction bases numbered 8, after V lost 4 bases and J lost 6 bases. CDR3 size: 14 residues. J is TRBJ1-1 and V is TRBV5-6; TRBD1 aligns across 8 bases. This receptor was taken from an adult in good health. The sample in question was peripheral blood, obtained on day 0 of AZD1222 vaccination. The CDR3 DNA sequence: TGTGCCAGCAGCCCCGACAGGGGAACGTCTGAAGCTTTCTTT. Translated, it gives CASSPDRGTSEAFF.